The rows below give T cell receptor beta chains drawn from one sample of a study of beta chain features in type 1 diabetes. The protocol was immunoSEQ multiplex PCR, while the TCRdb copy is restricted to in-frame clones and leaves out a portion. This sample has 900,000 or so clones; 15% to 20% occur once, and the top ten carry 0.02% to 0.025%. Sequenced material: naive CD4+ T cells from blood. These receptors originate from a woman aged 18 to 35 in good health. Both conserved end residues are part of each CDR3. The order of the fields is J gene, D gene, V gene, clone size, CDR3 protein, CDR3 DNA. The D gene is left open where the match is weak. A row's size may be missing; if present it is once, few, many or a size class.

j_call: TRBJ1-2
d_call: -
v_call: TRBV4-1
clone_size: -
cdr3_aa: CASSQDWSPSGYTF
cdr3_nt: TGCGCCAGCAGCCAAGATTGGTCCCCGTCTGGCTACACCTTC

j_call: TRBJ2-3
d_call: TRBD1
v_call: TRBV5-4
clone_size: few
cdr3_aa: CASSLTGRGRGDTQYF
cdr3_nt: TGTGCCAGCAGCTTGACAGGCAGGGGGAGAGGAGATACGCAGTATTTT

j_call: TRBJ1-2
d_call: TRBD1
v_call: TRBV5-6
clone_size: -
cdr3_aa: CASSEDRELRPGYTF
cdr3_nt: TGTGCCAGCAGCGAAGACAGGGAGCTGAGGCCTGGCTACACCTTC

j_call: TRBJ1-5
d_call: -
v_call: TRBV6-5
clone_size: -
cdr3_aa: CASSYGPQSNQPQHF
cdr3_nt: TGTGCCAGCAGTTACGGGCCGCAAAGCAATCAGCCCCAGCATTTT

j_call: TRBJ2-7
d_call: -
v_call: TRBV11-3
clone_size: few
cdr3_aa: CASSLDSGYEQYF
cdr3_nt: TGTGCCAGCAGCTTAGACAGCGGGTACGAGCAGTACTTC

j_call: TRBJ1-1
d_call: -
v_call: TRBV2
clone_size: few
cdr3_aa: CASSESVMGDTEAFF
cdr3_nt: TGTGCCAGCAGTGAGTCCGTCATGGGGGACACTGAAGCTTTCTTT

j_call: TRBJ2-7
d_call: -
v_call: TRBV10-1
clone_size: -
cdr3_aa: CASSEGAHYEQYF
cdr3_nt: TGCGCCAGCAGTGAAGGGGCCCACTACGAGCAGTACTTC

j_call: TRBJ1-1
d_call: -
v_call: TRBV7-9
clone_size: few
cdr3_aa: CASSPWTPDTEAFF
cdr3_nt: TGTGCCAGCAGCCCATGGACGCCGGACACTGAAGCTTTCTTT

j_call: TRBJ2-3
d_call: -
v_call: TRBV6-5
clone_size: -
cdr3_aa: CASSRIHNTDTQYF
cdr3_nt: TGTGCCAGCAGCCGAATCCACAACACAGATACGCAGTATTTT

j_call: TRBJ2-5
d_call: -
v_call: TRBV5-5
clone_size: -
cdr3_aa: CASSFPPETQYF
cdr3_nt: TGTGCCAGCAGCTTTCCGCCGGAGACCCAGTACTTC

j_call: TRBJ2-2
d_call: TRBD1
v_call: TRBV7-9
clone_size: -
cdr3_aa: CASSPRRDRTNTGELFF
cdr3_nt: TGTGCCAGCAGCCCCCGAAGGGACAGAACGAACACCGGGGAGCTGTTTTTT

j_call: TRBJ2-3
d_call: TRBD2
v_call: TRBV7-6
clone_size: few
cdr3_aa: CASRAGGPTDTQYF
cdr3_nt: TGTGCCAGCCGGGCGGGAGGGCCTACAGATACGCAGTATTTT

j_call: TRBJ2-3
d_call: -
v_call: TRBV9
clone_size: -
cdr3_aa: CASSPPDGSDTQYF
cdr3_nt: TGTGCCAGCAGCCCGCCCGACGGGTCAGATACGCAGTATTTT

j_call: TRBJ2-1
d_call: -
v_call: TRBV4-3
clone_size: -
cdr3_aa: CASSQDGIGGKQFF
cdr3_nt: TGCGCCAGCAGCCAAGATGGGATTGGCGGAAAGCAGTTCTTC

j_call: TRBJ2-1
d_call: -
v_call: TRBV20-1
clone_size: few
cdr3_aa: CSASGTVEQFF
cdr3_nt: TGCAGTGCTAGCGGGACTGTTGAGCAGTTCTTC

j_call: TRBJ2-5
d_call: -
v_call: TRBV7-9
clone_size: -
cdr3_aa: CASRMVAEETQYF
cdr3_nt: TGTGCCAGCAGGATGGTGGCAGAGGAGACCCAGTACTTC

j_call: TRBJ2-1
d_call: TRBD2
v_call: TRBV29-1
clone_size: few
cdr3_aa: CSVVAGRSYNEQFF
cdr3_nt: TGCAGCGTAGTAGCGGGAAGGTCCTACAATGAGCAGTTCTTC

j_call: TRBJ2-5
d_call: TRBD1
v_call: TRBV7-2
clone_size: -
cdr3_aa: CASSLAGTGKETQYF
cdr3_nt: TGTGCCAGCAGCTTAGCTGGGACAGGCAAAGAGACCCAGTACTTC